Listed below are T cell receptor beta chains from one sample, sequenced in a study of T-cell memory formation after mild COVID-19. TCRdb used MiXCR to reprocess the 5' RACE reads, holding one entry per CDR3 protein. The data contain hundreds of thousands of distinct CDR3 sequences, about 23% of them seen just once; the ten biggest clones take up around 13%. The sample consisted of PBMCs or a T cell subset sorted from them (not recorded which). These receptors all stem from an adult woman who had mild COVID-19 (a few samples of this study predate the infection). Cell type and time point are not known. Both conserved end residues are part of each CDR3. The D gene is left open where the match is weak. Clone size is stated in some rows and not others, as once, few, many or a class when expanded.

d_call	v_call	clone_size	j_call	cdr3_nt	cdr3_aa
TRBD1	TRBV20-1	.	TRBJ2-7	TGCAGTGCTGACCTCCGGGACAGGGTCTACGAGCAGTACTTC	CSADLRDRVYEQYF
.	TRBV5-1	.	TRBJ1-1	TGCGCCAGCAGCTCCCGCAGAGTCGAAACTGAAGCTTTCTTT	CASSSRRVETEAFF
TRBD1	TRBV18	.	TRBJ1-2	TGTGCCAGCTCACCTTGGACAGGGTCACATGGCTACACCTTC	CASSPWTGSHGYTF
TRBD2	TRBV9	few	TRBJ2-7	TGTGCCAGCAGCCCCGGGACTAGCGAATACGAGCAGTACTTC	CASSPGTSEYEQYF
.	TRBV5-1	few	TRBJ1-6	TGCGCCAGCAAATGGACGGAAAGCTCCTATAATTCACCCCTCCACTTT	CASKWTESSYNSPLHF
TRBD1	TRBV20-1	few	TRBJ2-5	TGCAGTGCCCTGGACAGGGGGCTTGGTATGGAGACCCAGTACTTC	CSALDRGLGMETQYF
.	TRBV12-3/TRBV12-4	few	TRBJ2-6	TGTGCCAGCAGTTTATTCGACGAGGGAGCCAACGTCCTGACTTTC	CASSLFDEGANVLTF
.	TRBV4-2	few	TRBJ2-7	TGTGCCAGCAGCCAAGATACTGGGAGCCGCGGGCAGTACTTC	CASSQDTGSRGQYF
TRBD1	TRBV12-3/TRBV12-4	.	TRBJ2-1	TGTGCCAGCAGTTCCTCAGGGGGTCCAAGCTCCTACAATGAGCAGTTCTTC	CASSSSGGPSSYNEQFF
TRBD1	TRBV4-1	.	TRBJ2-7	TGCGCCAGCAGCCACTACCCCTCCTCGACAGGGACAACCTACGAGCAGTACTTC	CASSHYPSSTGTTYEQYF
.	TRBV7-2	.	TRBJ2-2	TGTGCCAGCAGCTTACATGGGACGGTCGACACCGGGGAGCTGTTTTTT	CASSLHGTVDTGELFF
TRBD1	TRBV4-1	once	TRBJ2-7	TGCGCCAGCAGCCAGCATGGGACAGCGATAACCTACGAGCAGTACTTC	CASSQHGTAITYEQYF
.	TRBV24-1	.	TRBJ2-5	TGTGCCACCAGTGTCCAGACCGATGGCCCCCAAGAGACCCAGTACTTC	CATSVQTDGPQETQYF
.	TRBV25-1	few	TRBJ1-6	TGTGCCAGCATAGGGTCTTCACCGAGTTCACCCCTCCACTTT	CASIGSSPSSPLHF
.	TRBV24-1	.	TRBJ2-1	TGTGCCACCAGGGGTCCCAGGGGCCAAGGGAACAATGAGCAGTTCTTC	CATRGPRGQGNNEQFF
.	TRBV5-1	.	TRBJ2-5	TGCGCCAGCAGCTTGGTCCAGGGGCGGAGAGAGACCCAGTACTTC	CASSLVQGRRETQYF
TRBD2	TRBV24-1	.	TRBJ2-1	TGTGCCACCAGCGGGACTAGCGACGAGCAGTTCTTC	CATSGTSDEQFF
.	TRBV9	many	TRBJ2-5	TGTGCCAGCAGCGCTGGGGGACCGTACATTCCTACCCAAGAGACCCAGTACTTC	CASSAGGPYIPTQETQYF
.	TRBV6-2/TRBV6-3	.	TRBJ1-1	TGTGCCAGCAGTTATGGTGTGAAGGAAGCTTTCTTT	CASSYGVKEAFF
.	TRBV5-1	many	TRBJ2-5	TGCGCCAGCAGCTCTACCGGGGCCGAAGAGACCCAGTACTTC	CASSSTGAEETQYF
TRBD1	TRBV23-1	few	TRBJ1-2	TGCGCCAGCAACCGGGACAGGGACAACTATGGCTACACCTTC	CASNRDRDNYGYTF
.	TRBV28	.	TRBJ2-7	TGTGCCAGCAGGCTAGCGACCTACGAGCAGTACTTC	CASRLATYEQYF
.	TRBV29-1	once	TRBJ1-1	TGCAGCGTTTTGCGGGGGCGTGAGGGAACTGAAGCTTTCTTT	CSVLRGREGTEAFF
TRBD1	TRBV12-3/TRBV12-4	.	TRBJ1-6	TGTGCCAGCAGTTTATCGGGACAGGCGGATTCACCCCTCCACTTT	CASSLSGQADSPLHF
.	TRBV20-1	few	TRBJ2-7	TGCAGTGCTCCGCCGGGACGGCGTCCGGGGGAGCAGTACTTC	CSAPPGRRPGEQYF
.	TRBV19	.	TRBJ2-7	TGTGCCAGTAGTAAGCCAGGTCTCTCCTACGAGCAGTACTTC	CASSKPGLSYEQYF
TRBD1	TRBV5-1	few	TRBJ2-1	TGCGCCAGCAGCGACTCAGGGGGAACATCATACAATGAGCAGTTCTTC	CASSDSGGTSYNEQFF
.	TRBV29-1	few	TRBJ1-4	TGCAGCGCCAGCTTAGAGGGCGGGATTGAAAAACTGTTTTTT	CSASLEGGIEKLFF
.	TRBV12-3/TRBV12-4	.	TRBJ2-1	TGTGCCAGCATCCCTGAATCGGGGAGTGGGTACAATGAGCAGTTCTTC	CASIPESGSGYNEQFF
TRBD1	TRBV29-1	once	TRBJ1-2	TGCAGCGTTGTCCTGGACAGGGTAGGTGGCTACACCTTC	CSVVLDRVGGYTF
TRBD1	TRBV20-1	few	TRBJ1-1	TGCAGTGCTACTCCACCCGCCTTAATACGGACAGGGGAAACTGAAGCTTTCTTT	CSATPPALIRTGETEAFF
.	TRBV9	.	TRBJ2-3	TGTGCCAGCAGCGTAGAACAGGGTCGGGGGACAGATACGCAGTATTTT	CASSVEQGRGTDTQYF
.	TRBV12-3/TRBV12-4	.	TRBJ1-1	TGTGCCAGCAGTTTCGGTGCAGGCCGAGCTTTCTTT	CASSFGAGRAFF
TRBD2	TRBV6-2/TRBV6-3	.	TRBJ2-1	TGTGCCAGCAGTTACTCCCTAGCGGGACCCCAATATGAGCAGTTCTTC	CASSYSLAGPQYEQFF
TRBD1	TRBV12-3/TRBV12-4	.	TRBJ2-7	TGTGCCAGCAGTTTTTCTTATAGGGCCTGGACAGGGGCGGGTTCCGAGCAGTACTTC	CASSFSYRAWTGAGSEQYF
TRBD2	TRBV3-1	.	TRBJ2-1	TGTGCCAGCAGCCAAGGGCCCCGGGGACTAAATGAGCAGTTCTTC	CASSQGPRGLNEQFF
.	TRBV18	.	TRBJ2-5	TGTGCCAGCTCACCCCGACAGGCTATTATCCAGGAGACCCAGTACTTC	CASSPRQAIIQETQYF
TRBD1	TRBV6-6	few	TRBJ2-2	TGTGCCAGCAGTTACGGACAGGGGTTGACCGGGGAGCTGTTTTTT	CASSYGQGLTGELFF
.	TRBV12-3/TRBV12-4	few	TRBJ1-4	TGTGCCAGCAGTTTTACCAGCTATAATGAAAAACTGTTTTTT	CASSFTSYNEKLFF
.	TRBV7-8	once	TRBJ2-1	TGTGCCAGCAGCCAGGGGACCGGGGTGTACAATGAGCAGTTCTTC	CASSQGTGVYNEQFF
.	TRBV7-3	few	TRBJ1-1	TGTGCCAGCAGCCCCCACGCGCATGCGAGTGAGGGTTCCGAAGCTTTCTTT	CASSPHAHASEGSEAFF
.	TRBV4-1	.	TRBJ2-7	TGCGCCAGCAGCCAAGTATACGGCGAGCAGTACTTC	CASSQVYGEQYF
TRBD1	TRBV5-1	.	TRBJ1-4	TGCGCCAGCAGCATTCGACAGGGATCAAATGAAAAACTGTTTTTT	CASSIRQGSNEKLFF
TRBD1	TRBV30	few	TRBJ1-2	TGTGCCTCTCAGGGGGCCGCAAACTATGGCTACACCTTC	CASQGAANYGYTF
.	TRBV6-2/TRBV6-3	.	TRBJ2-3	TGTGCCAGCAGTTACCGGTATAGCGGCACAGATACGCAGTATTTT	CASSYRYSGTDTQYF
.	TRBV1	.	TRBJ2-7	TGCACCAGCAGCCAAGATCCGGGGATTGGGACGGGCGGCTACGAGCAGTACTTC	CTSSQDPGIGTGGYEQYF
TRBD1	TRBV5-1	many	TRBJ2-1	TGCGCCAGCAGCCTAGACAGGGGTGATGAGCAGTTCTTC	CASSLDRGDEQFF
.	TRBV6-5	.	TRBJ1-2	TGTGCCAGCAGTTACGCAGGGGCGGACTATGGCTACACCTTC	CASSYAGADYGYTF
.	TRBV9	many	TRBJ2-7	TGTGCCAGCAGCCCCGGGACCGCACCCTACGAGCAGTACTTC	CASSPGTAPYEQYF
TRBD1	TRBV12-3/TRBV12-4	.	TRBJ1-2	TGTGCCAGCAGAAAGCCGGGACAGGTATCCTATGGCTACACCTTC	CASRKPGQVSYGYTF
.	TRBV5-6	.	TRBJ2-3	TGTGCCAGCAGCTTGATGGGACACACCTTAGATCCGCAGTATTTT	CASSLMGHTLDPQYF
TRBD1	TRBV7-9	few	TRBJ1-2	TGTGCCAGCAGCTTACCTGGACAGGGGGCGCTTGGCTACACCTTC	CASSLPGQGALGYTF
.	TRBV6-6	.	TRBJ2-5	TGTGCCAGCAGTTACTCGTTCCAGGTTGGGACCCAGTACTTC	CASSYSFQVGTQYF
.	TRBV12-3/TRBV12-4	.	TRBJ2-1	TGTGCCAGCAGTTTAGAGGGCAGGGCAGATGAGCAGTTCTTC	CASSLEGRADEQFF
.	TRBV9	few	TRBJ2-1	TGTGCCAGCAGCGTAGGGGGCGGAGAGCAGTTCTTC	CASSVGGGEQFF
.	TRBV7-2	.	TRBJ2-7	TGTGCCAGCAGGGAGGGGGGGCGACGAGAGCAGTACTTC	CASREGGRREQYF
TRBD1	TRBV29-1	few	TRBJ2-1	TGCAGCGTCGACAAGGGACAGGGCTTAAACAATGAGCAGTTCTTC	CSVDKGQGLNNEQFF
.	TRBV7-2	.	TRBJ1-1	TGTGCCAGCAGTTATACTCTACGGAAACTGAACACTGAAGCTTTCTTT	CASSYTLRKLNTEAFF
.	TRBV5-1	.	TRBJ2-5	TGCGCCAGCAGGCAGTCCGAGACCCAGTACTTC	CASRQSETQYF